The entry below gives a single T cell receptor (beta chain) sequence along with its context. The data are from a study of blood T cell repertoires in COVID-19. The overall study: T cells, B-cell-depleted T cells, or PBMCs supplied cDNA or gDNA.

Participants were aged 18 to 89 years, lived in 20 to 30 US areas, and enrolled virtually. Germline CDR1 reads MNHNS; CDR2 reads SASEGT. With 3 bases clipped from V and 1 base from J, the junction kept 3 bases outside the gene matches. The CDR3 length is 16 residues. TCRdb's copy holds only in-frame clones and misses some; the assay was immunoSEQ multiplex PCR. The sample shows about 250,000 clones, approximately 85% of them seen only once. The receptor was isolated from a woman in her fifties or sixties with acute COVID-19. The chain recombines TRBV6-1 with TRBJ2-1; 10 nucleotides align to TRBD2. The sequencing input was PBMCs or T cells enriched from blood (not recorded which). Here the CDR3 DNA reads TGTGCCAGCAGTGACGAGCGGGGGGGATCCTACAATGAGCAGTTCTTC. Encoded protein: CASSDERGGSYNEQFF.